These T cell receptor beta chains were read from a single sample in a study of shared clonotypes between healthy human individuals. Measured with immunoSEQ multiplex PCR; TCRdb has only the in-frame clones, and not every one. The table includes about 1 million clones, roughly 75% detected once. The sample comprised memory CD4+ T cells sorted from blood. The receptors were sampled from a man aged 18 to 30 in good health. Each CDR3 is given with its conserved first and last residue. A D gene is named only where the DNA matches it firmly. Size tells how often a clone was seen (once, few, many) or the class of an expanded clone, and some rows leave it out.

v_call	d_call	clone_size	j_call	cdr3_aa	cdr3_nt
TRBV20-1	.	.	TRBJ1-2	CNLARASGYTF	TGCAACCTCGCCAGGGCGAGTGGCTACACCTTC
TRBV28	.	.	TRBJ1-2	CASRRTGESGYGYTF	TGTGCCAGCAGAAGAACCGGTGAATCGGGCTATGGCTACACCTTC
TRBV28	.	few	TRBJ1-3	CASSLSETVGNTIYF	TGTGCCAGCAGTTTAAGCGAGACTGTTGGAAACACCATATATTTT
TRBV11-3	TRBD2	.	TRBJ2-2	CASSLAGPGGTGELFF	TGTGCCAGCAGCTTAGCGGGACCGGGGGGCACCGGGGAGCTGTTTTTT
TRBV5-6	.	.	TRBJ1-2	CASSPANYGYTF	TGTGCCAGCAGTCCCGCTAACTATGGCTACACCTTC
TRBV10-3	.	.	TRBJ2-7	CAISESVGEQYF	TGTGCCATCAGTGAGTCAGTTGGCGAGCAGTACTTC
TRBV2	TRBD1	.	TRBJ2-7	CASSPGQGVYEQYF	TGTGCCAGTTCCCCGGGACAGGGCGTCTACGAGCAGTACTTC
TRBV5-1	.	.	TRBJ2-3	CASSLQGSGTDTQYF	TGCGCCAGCAGCTTACAGGGTTCCGGCACAGATACGCAGTATTTT
TRBV4-3	TRBD2	.	TRBJ2-5	CASSQGGLAVPTGETQYF	TGCGCCAGCAGCCAAGGGGGACTAGCGGTCCCGACGGGAGAGACCCAGTACTTC
TRBV5-6	.	once	TRBJ1-2	CASSLGPGYTF	TGTGCCAGCAGCCTAGGTCCGGGCTACACCTTC
TRBV6-1	TRBD1	.	TRBJ2-3	CASSAWVEDRETDTQYF	TGTGCCAGCAGTGCGTGGGTTGAGGACAGGGAAACAGATACGCAGTATTTT
TRBV6-1	.	.	TRBJ2-6	CASSGGHTAGANVLTF	TGTGCCAGCAGTGGGGGGCATACGGCTGGGGCCAACGTCCTGACTTTC
TRBV6-6	.	.	TRBJ1-6	CASRPIGDNSPLHF	TGTGCCAGCAGACCCATTGGGGATAATTCACCCCTCCACTTT
TRBV2	.	.	TRBJ1-1	CASGELEDTEAFF	TGTGCCAGCGGCGAACTGGAAGACACTGAAGCTTTCTTT
TRBV2	.	many	TRBJ1-2	CASIIQAGQRGYTF	TGTGCCAGCATAATCCAAGCAGGGCAGAGGGGCTACACCTTC
TRBV10-2	.	.	TRBJ2-1	CASSLGNRTSYNEQFF	TGCGCCAGCAGTTTAGGGAATAGGACCTCCTACAATGAGCAGTTCTTC
TRBV6-6	TRBD1	.	TRBJ1-5	CASTNMDRGDQPQHF	TGTGCCAGCACCAATATGGACAGGGGTGATCAGCCCCAGCATTTT
TRBV5-1	TRBD2	.	TRBJ2-1	CASSLDGTSGVNEQFF	TGCGCCAGCAGCTTGGATGGGACTAGCGGGGTCAATGAGCAGTTCTTC
TRBV25-1	TRBD1	.	TRBJ2-5	CASSDRQGTQETQYF	TGTGCCAGCAGTGACAGACAGGGAACGCAAGAGACCCAGTACTTC
TRBV10-3	TRBD1	many	TRBJ1-2	CAISGSTGDYGYTF	TGTGCCATCAGTGGGAGCACAGGGGACTATGGCTACACCTTC
TRBV6-6	.	.	TRBJ2-2	CASNQYAGAEAGELFF	TGTGCCAGCAACCAATATGCGGGGGCTGAGGCCGGGGAGCTGTTTTTT
TRBV28	TRBD2	.	TRBJ2-7	CASKSGGATYEQYF	TGTGCCAGCAAGAGCGGGGGGGCTACCTACGAGCAGTACTTC
TRBV11-2	.	.	TRBJ2-3	CASSLDTRRTANTDTQYF	TGTGCCAGCAGCTTAGATACGAGAAGGACGGCTAACACAGATACGCAGTATTTT
TRBV30	.	.	TRBJ2-5	CAWRDGWETQYF	TGTGCCTGGAGAGACGGTTGGGAGACCCAGTACTTC
TRBV7-2	.	.	TRBJ2-1	CASSLVSTAYNEQFF	TGTGCCAGCAGCTTAGTTTCGACAGCCTACAATGAGCAGTTCTTC
TRBV4-1	TRBD1	.	TRBJ1-3	CASSQGEARGLGNTIYF	TGCGCCAGCAGCCAAGGTGAGGCCAGGGGGCTTGGAAACACCATATATTTT
TRBV29-1	TRBD2	.	TRBJ2-2	CSALGGSYTGELFF	TGCAGCGCCCTCGGCGGGAGTTACACCGGGGAGCTGTTTTTT
TRBV7-8	TRBD1	.	TRBJ1-2	CASTRDRADGYTF	TGTGCCAGCACCCGGGACAGGGCGGATGGCTACACCTTC
TRBV5-1	.	.	TRBJ2-7	CASSQDNSYEQYF	TGCGCCAGCAGCCAAGACAACTCCTACGAGCAGTACTTC
TRBV6-5	.	.	TRBJ2-3	CASRGPSTDTQYF	TGTGCCAGCAGGGGGCCTAGCACAGATACGCAGTATTTT
TRBV7-9	.	few	TRBJ1-6	CASSFNSGTDNSPLHF	TGTGCCAGCAGCTTTAACTCCGGGACTGACAATTCACCCCTCCACTTT
TRBV29-1	.	.	TRBJ2-3	CSVRPKYTDTQYF	TGCAGCGTTCGGCCGAAGTACACAGATACGCAGTATTTT
TRBV12-5	.	.	TRBJ2-1	CASLGSGDEQFF	TGTGCTAGTCTCGGCAGCGGTGATGAGCAGTTCTTC
TRBV18	.	.	TRBJ1-2	CASSPQDNYGYTF	TGTGCCAGCTCACCACAGGACAACTATGGCTACACCTTC
TRBV7-3	TRBD2	.	TRBJ2-1	CASSQGLGGDEQFF	TGTGCCAGCAGCCAGGGACTAGGTGGTGATGAGCAGTTCTTC
TRBV9	.	.	TRBJ1-1	CASSVGAGFGTEAFF	TGTGCCAGCAGCGTAGGGGCCGGTTTTGGCACTGAAGCTTTCTTT
TRBV7-9	.	.	TRBJ1-1	CASSLTVQQPEAFF	TGTGCCAGCAGCCTGACAGTCCAACAGCCTGAAGCTTTCTTT
TRBV4-3	TRBD1	few	TRBJ2-7	CASSQEWGQFSYEQYF	TGCGCCAGCAGCCAAGAATGGGGACAGTTCTCCTACGAGCAGTACTTC
TRBV5-1	.	.	TRBJ2-6	CASSLAVSGANVLTF	TGCGCCAGCAGCTTGGCTGTCTCTGGGGCCAACGTCCTGACTTTC
TRBV7-2	.	.	TRBJ1-4	CASSLGPGVNEKLFF	TGTGCCAGCAGCTTAGGACCAGGGGTTAATGAAAAACTGTTTTTT
TRBV6-1	.	.	TRBJ1-5	CASMGVRSNQPQHF	TGTGCCAGCATGGGGGTCCGGAGCAATCAGCCCCAGCATTTT
TRBV28	TRBD1	.	TRBJ2-7	CASSSTGTGKYEQYF	TGTGCCAGCAGTTCTACCGGGACAGGGAAATACGAGCAGTACTTC
TRBV27	.	once	TRBJ2-7	CASSLRQASLEEYF	TGTGCCAGCAGTTTAAGGCAGGCCTCGCTGGAGGAGTACTTC
TRBV10-2	TRBD2	.	TRBJ2-7	CASTLTSGVAYEQYF	TGCGCCAGCACACTTACTAGCGGGGTGGCCTACGAGCAGTACTTC
TRBV28	.	once	TRBJ1-5	CASSASGGASGNQPQHF	TGTGCCAGCAGTGCTAGTGGGGGGGCTAGTGGCAATCAGCCCCAGCATTTT
TRBV28	.	.	TRBJ2-5	CASSKPTEPKYF	TGTGCCAGCAGTAAGCCGACCGAGCCAAAGTACTTC
TRBV25-1	TRBD1	.	TRBJ1-2	CASSGTGFGYTF	TGTGCCAGCTCCGGGACAGGGTTTGGCTACACCTTC
TRBV5-6	.	.	TRBJ2-7	CASSLDKGREQYF	TGTGCCAGCAGCCTGGACAAGGGAAGGGAGCAGTACTTC
TRBV5-1	TRBD2	.	TRBJ2-7	CASSRTSGAYEQYF	TGCGCCAGCAGCCGGACTAGCGGGGCTTACGAGCAGTACTTC
TRBV9	.	.	TRBJ2-1	CASSGRGPYNEQFF	TGTGCCAGCAGCGGGCGGGGCCCCTACAATGAGCAGTTCTTC
TRBV6-6	.	once	TRBJ1-1	CASSSGVMYTEAFF	TGTGCCAGCAGTTCCGGGGTAATGTACACTGAAGCTTTCTTT
TRBV11-2	TRBD2	.	TRBJ2-2	CASSLDYSGGRTGELFF	TGTGCCAGCAGCTTAGATTACAGCGGGGGCCGCACCGGGGAGCTGTTTTTT
TRBV5-8	.	.	TRBJ1-6	CASAPRDPLSSPLHF	TGTGCCAGCGCACCCCGGGACCCTCTCTCCTCACCCCTCCACTTT
TRBV11-2	.	.	TRBJ2-1	CASSLGAPGYNEQFF	TGTGCCAGCAGCTTAGGAGCCCCCGGGTACAATGAGCAGTTCTTC
TRBV9	TRBD2	.	TRBJ2-2	CASSAQTSGRNTGELFF	TGTGCCAGCAGCGCTCAGACTAGCGGGAGGAACACCGGGGAGCTGTTTTTT
TRBV7-9	.	.	TRBJ1-1	CASSSGVNTEAFF	TGTGCCAGCAGCTCAGGGGTGAACACTGAAGCTTTCTTT
TRBV6-5	.	.	TRBJ2-3	CASIQSGQHTQYF	TGTGCCAGCATTCAGTCGGGGCAACATACGCAGTATTTT
TRBV5-1	.	.	TRBJ2-3	CASSPDGTDTQYF	TGCGCCAGCAGTCCCGACGGGACAGATACGCAGTATTTT
TRBV19	.	.	TRBJ1-2	CASSIEAGFYGYTF	TGTGCCAGTAGTATAGAGGCGGGATTCTATGGCTACACCTTC
TRBV21-1	.	.	TRBJ2-3	CASSTSGYRWGTQYF	TGTGCCAGCAGCACGTCAGGTTACCGGTGGGGTACGCAGTATTTT